These T cell receptor beta chains were read from a single sample in a study of blood T cell repertoires in COVID-19. Only in-frame clones appear in the TCRdb table, and some are missing; sequencing was by immunoSEQ multiplex PCR. The sample lists roughly 150,000 clones, around 82% occurring once. Sample: peripheral blood. The receptor set was obtained from a man aged 60-69 years with acute or convalescent COVID-19. Each CDR3 is given with its conserved first and last residue. D genes are given only for firm matches. Expanded clones are given a class, and other clones once, few, many or no size at all.

cdr3_nt cdr3_aa j_call d_call clone_size v_call
TGTGCCAGCATCCCAGGGGGCAATCAGCCCCAGCATTTT CASIPGGNQPQHF TRBJ1-5 . . TRBV21-1
TGTGCCAGCAGCTTCCAGGGTTCTGGAAACACCATATATTTT CASSFQGSGNTIYF TRBJ1-3 . few TRBV13
TGTGCCACCAGCAGCGCATCCGGGACATCCGAAAAACTGTTTTTT CATSSASGTSEKLFF TRBJ1-4 . few TRBV15
TGTGCCAGCAGTGATAGGGGGAGGGCCTATGGCGGGGAGCTGTTTTTT CASSDRGRAYGGELFF TRBJ2-2 . . TRBV6-1
TGTGCCAGCAGCAGCCGGGACTGGAGTTTAGATGAGCAGTTCTTC CASSSRDWSLDEQFF TRBJ2-1 . . TRBV5-4
TGTGCCAGCAGTAGTAACCAACACACAGATACGCAGTATTTT CASSSNQHTDTQYF TRBJ2-3 . . TRBV28
TGTGCCAGCAGGGGACAGGGGGCTTTCTCCGAGCAGTACTTC CASRGQGAFSEQYF TRBJ2-7 TRBD1 . TRBV7-9
TGTGCCAGCAGCTTAAGGCGGGTTCAGACCTACGAGCAGTACTTC CASSLRRVQTYEQYF TRBJ2-7 . . TRBV7-8
TGTGCCACAAGGGGCGTCTACGAGCAGTACTTC CATRGVYEQYF TRBJ2-7 . many TRBV6-5
TGTGCCAGCAGTGAAAAACAGGGTCTTAATTCACCCCTCCACTTT CASSEKQGLNSPLHF TRBJ1-6 . . TRBV25-1
TGTGCCAGCAGCCAAGCGTGGGGGCGAAACTATGGCTACACCTTC CASSQAWGRNYGYTF TRBJ1-2 . few TRBV3-1/TRBV3-2
TGTGCCTGGAACAGGGGCTCCTACGAGCAGTACTTC CAWNRGSYEQYF TRBJ2-7 TRBD1 . TRBV30
TGTGCCAGCAGCTTAGCGGTGACTAGCGGGAGGGCCGCTGAGCAGTTCTTC CASSLAVTSGRAAEQFF TRBJ2-1 TRBD2 . TRBV7-9
TGTGCCAGCGGGACTAGCGGCTACTACGAGCAGTACTTC CASGTSGYYEQYF TRBJ2-7 TRBD2 . TRBV2
TGTGCCAGCAGCCAGGGGACACCGTACGCAGATACGCAGTATTTT CASSQGTPYADTQYF TRBJ2-3 . . TRBV3-1/TRBV3-2
TGTGCCAGCAGTCTGGGACAGGGTTATTCACCCCTCCACTTT CASSLGQGYSPLHF TRBJ1-6 TRBD1 . TRBV27
TGTGCCAGCAGCCAAGACGGGGGACCGACAGATACGCAGTATTTT CASSQDGGPTDTQYF TRBJ2-3 . . TRBV3-1/TRBV3-2
TGTGCCAGCAGCGATCAGGGGAACACTGAAGCTTTCTTT CASSDQGNTEAFF TRBJ1-1 . . TRBV6-5
TGTGCCAGCAGCTTTTGGCTGGGGGGGGGCTTCAATCAGCCCCAGCATTTT CASSFWLGGGFNQPQHF TRBJ1-5 . . TRBV5-6
TGTGCCAGCAGTGTTCAGACAACTAATGAAAAACTGTTTTTT CASSVQTTNEKLFF TRBJ1-4 . . TRBV2
TGTGCCAGCAGCCAGCCGGGACAGGTATATGGCTACACCTTC CASSQPGQVYGYTF TRBJ1-2 TRBD1 . TRBV5-4
TGTGCCAGCAGTTTACTAGGAACTAGCGGGGCCTACGAGCAGTACTTC CASSLLGTSGAYEQYF TRBJ2-7 TRBD2 . TRBV28
TGTGCCAGCAGCTTAGGTGGTGCGGGAGGTGTTGAGCAGTTCTTC CASSLGGAGGVEQFF TRBJ2-1 TRBD2 . TRBV7-9
TGTGCCAGCAGCTCCGAGCGGGAGGACACAGATACGCAGTATTTT CASSSEREDTDTQYF TRBJ2-3 TRBD2 few TRBV3-1/TRBV3-2
TGTGCCACCAGTGAGGGGGGGGCCGGAGCGGTCAATTCACCCCTCCACTTT CATSEGGAGAVNSPLHF TRBJ1-6 . . TRBV24-1
TGTGCCAGCAGTTCCGGTAAGGAGGCAGCTTTCTTT CASSSGKEAAFF TRBJ1-1 . . TRBV6-5
TGTGCCAGCAGTCCACAGGGCTACGAGCAGTACTTC CASSPQGYEQYF TRBJ2-7 . . TRBV12-3/TRBV12-4
TGTGCCAGCAGCTGGGGACAGGGGGCCGTGGATGGCTACACCTTC CASSWGQGAVDGYTF TRBJ1-2 TRBD1 . TRBV7-9
TGTGCCAGCAGAAAGAGGACAGGGGGCACAGATACGCAGTATTTT CASRKRTGGTDTQYF TRBJ2-3 TRBD1 once TRBV3-1/TRBV3-2
TGTGCCTGGAGGGAGGGGACTAGTTTGGATACGCAGTATTTT CAWREGTSLDTQYF TRBJ2-3 TRBD2 many TRBV30
TGTGCCAGCAGCTTAGAGGGGAGAGGGGGATACAATGAGCAGTTCTTC CASSLEGRGGYNEQFF TRBJ2-1 . . TRBV13
TGTGCCAGAAGCTTTGAGTCCCGAACCTACAATGAGCAGTTCTTC CARSFESRTYNEQFF TRBJ2-1 . . TRBV5-3
TGTGCCAGCAGTTATCTGGGTAGCGGCAACTCCGAGCAGTACTTC CASSYLGSGNSEQYF TRBJ2-7 . . TRBV6-5
TGTGCCAGCAGCCCAGCCGGGACAGACAGACATGGCTACACCTTC CASSPAGTDRHGYTF TRBJ1-2 TRBD1 . TRBV7-9
TGTGCCAGCAGCTTAGTTGTGGACACATCCTACGAGCAGTACTTC CASSLVVDTSYEQYF TRBJ2-7 . . TRBV7-9
TGTGCCAGCAGTTTACTCGGTGGCGAGCAGTACTTC CASSLLGGEQYF TRBJ2-7 . . TRBV12-3/TRBV12-4
TGTGCCAGCAGTGAAAGTACAGGGGCCTATGGCTACACCTTC CASSESTGAYGYTF TRBJ1-2 TRBD1 . TRBV6-1
TGTGCCAGCAGTGAGTCTAGCGCCGGCGGTACGCAGTATTTT CASSESSAGGTQYF TRBJ2-3 . . TRBV6-4
TGTGCCAGCAGTGGAGTGGCGTTTTGGGGGGGTACCGGGGAGCTGTTTTTT CASSGVAFWGGTGELFF TRBJ2-2 TRBD2 . TRBV2
TGCGCCAGCAGCCTACGGACAGGGGTGCGCAATGAGCAGTTCTTC CASSLRTGVRNEQFF TRBJ2-1 TRBD1 once TRBV4-1